The sequence of this T cell receptor beta chain was determined in a study of T cells after yellow fever vaccination. Study at large: Fractions low in cell number were prepared with SMART-Seq v4 Ultra Low Input.

5'RACE template switching generated TCR cDNA, adding a universal primer site and UMIs. TCRdb independently ran MiXCR on the 5' RACE reads; one entry per CDR3 protein. Of about 120,000 distinct CDR3 sequences listed, about 6.8% were seen once; the top ten hold around 2.6%. General study results and limits: Most primary-vaccination clones recurred post-booster (under 98% CD4, over 70% CD8). Contamination of FACS-sorted repertoires by abundant clonotypes from the bulk population could occur.

This clonotype was seen ten or more times. What it recognizes is unknown. Per germline, CDR1 SGHKS and CDR2 YYEKEE (reference sequence). J lost 0 bases, V lost 5 bases, and 3 bases had no gene match. The CDR3 is 15 amino acids. The V gene is TRBV5-5, the J gene TRBJ2-1; 9 bases match TRBD2. The source material was CD4+ T cells sorted from PBMCs, sampled more than 40 days after the first yellow fever vaccination. The receptor comes from a man aged 18 to 30 who received the YFV17D yellow fever vaccine. The CDR3 sequence is CASRLAGSSYNEQFF. As DNA, the CDR3 is TGTGCCAGCAGGCTAGCGGGAAGCTCCTACAATGAGCAGTTCTTC.